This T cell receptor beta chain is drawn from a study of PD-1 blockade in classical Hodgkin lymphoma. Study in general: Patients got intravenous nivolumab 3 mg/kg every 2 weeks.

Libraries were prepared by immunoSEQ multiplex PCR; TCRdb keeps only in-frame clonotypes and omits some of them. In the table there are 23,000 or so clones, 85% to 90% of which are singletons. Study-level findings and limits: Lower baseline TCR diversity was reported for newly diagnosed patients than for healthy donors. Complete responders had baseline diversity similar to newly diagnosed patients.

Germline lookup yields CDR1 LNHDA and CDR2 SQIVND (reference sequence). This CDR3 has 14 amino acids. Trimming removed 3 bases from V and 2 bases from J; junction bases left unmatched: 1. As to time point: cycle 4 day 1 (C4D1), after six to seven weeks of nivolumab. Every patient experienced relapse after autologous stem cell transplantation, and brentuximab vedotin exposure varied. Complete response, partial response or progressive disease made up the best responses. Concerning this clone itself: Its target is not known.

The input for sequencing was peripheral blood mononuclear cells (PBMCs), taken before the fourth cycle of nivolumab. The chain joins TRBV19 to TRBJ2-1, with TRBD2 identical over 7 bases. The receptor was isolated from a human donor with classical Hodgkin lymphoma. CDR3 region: CASSMGGAYNEQFF. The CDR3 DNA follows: TGTGCCAGTAGTATGGGGGGGGCCTACAATGAGCAGTTCTTC.